The next 2 T cell receptor beta chains were all read from a single sample in a study of T cell changes during pregnancy in multiple sclerosis. Sequenced by immunoSEQ multiplex PCR; TCRdb stores in-frame clones only, minus some. This table has 35,000 to 50,000 clones, 88% appearing once. The sequenced sample was CD4+ T cells from peripheral blood mononuclear cells, obtained in the second trimester of pregnancy. These receptor sequences come from a female donor with multiple sclerosis, enrolled in a pregnancy study.

The chain is built from TRBV27 and TRBJ2-7, with D perhaps TRBD2 (6 bases). Germline V CDR1 and CDR2: MNHEY, SMNVEV (reference sequence). The CDR3 has 14 amino acids. V lost 8 bases, J lost 5 bases, and 19 bases lay in between. CDR3 protein: CASGDPGLSNEQYF. Written as DNA, the CDR3 is TGTGCCAGCGGGGACCCGGGACTGTCTAACGAGCAGTACTTC.

The chain recombines TRBV5-6 with TRBJ2-5; 15 nucleotides line up with TRBD2. V lost 4 bases, J lost 4 bases, and 11 bases stayed unmatched. CDR1 is SGHDT and CDR2 is YYEEEE in the germline V gene. CDR3 length equals 18 residues. The CDR3 bases are TGTGCCAGCAGCGCCCGAGGACTAGCGGGAGGGCCGCGAGAGACCCAGTACTTC. This encodes CASSARGLAGGPRETQYF.